These T cell receptor beta chains were read from a single sample in a study of T cell repertoires in cytomegalovirus infection. Their specific antigens are unknown. One entry per CDR3 protein results from TCRdb running MiXCR on the reads. Seen here are 95,000 to 120,000 distinct CDR3 sequences, more than 30% observed once, and the top ten hold about 40%. The material was CD8+ T cells from cultured PBMCs, obtained from culture after CMV antigen stimulation. These receptors all come from a human donor in good health (CMV status not recorded). Some clones in this sample may be carry-over from other donors' samples. Each CDR3 is given with its conserved first and last residue. The D gene is left open where the match is weak.

j_call | v_call | d_call | cdr3_aa
TRBJ1-5 | TRBV28 | NA | CASSLCCSGGPAGNQPQHF
TRBJ1-1 | TRBV6-5 | TRBD1 | CASSYGTANTEAFF
TRBJ2-2 | TRBV4-1 | NA | CASSQEKGRTGELFF
TRBJ1-3 | TRBV7-9 | NA | CASSLEGGTGNTIYF
TRBJ2-7 | TRBV5-1 | NA | CASSFLDNSYEQYF
TRBJ1-1 | TRBV27 | NA | CASSLSGRGNTEAFF
TRBJ1-1 | TRBV20-1 | NA | CSAIRDDMNTEAFF
TRBJ1-5 | TRBV7-6 | NA | CASLLGGEEDRSPGMQPQHF
TRBJ2-7 | TRBV27 | TRBD2 | CASSFQGGAGYEQYF
TRBJ2-3 | TRBV7-6 | TRBD2 | CASSSPKAGGPTDTQYF
TRBJ1-5 | TRBV7-8 | NA | CASSLEAGLVNQPQHF
TRBJ2-7 | TRBV19 | NA | CASSKLGGYEQYF
TRBJ2-1 | TRBV6-2/TRBV6-3 | TRBD2 | CASRLAGLYNEQFF
TRBJ1-1 | TRBV20-1 | NA | CSASPQGMNTEAFF
TRBJ1-1 | TRBV4-1 | NA | CASSQDLALRGTEAFF
TRBJ1-2 | TRBV6-2/TRBV6-3 | NA | CASRGVGGIGYGYTF
TRBJ1-1 | TRBV12-3/TRBV12-4 | NA | CASSLTPGPITEAFF
TRBJ1-1 | TRBV28 | NA | CASTFRWENTEAFF
TRBJ2-7 | TRBV5-1 | NA | CASSFFRRPLSYEQYF
TRBJ2-3 | TRBV5-5 | NA | CASSFFAGTTDTQYF
TRBJ1-5 | TRBV28 | NA | CASTPPAGGRQPQHF
TRBJ2-2 | TRBV7-9 | TRBD1 | CASSLGTGVTGELFF
TRBJ1-1 | TRBV9 | NA | CASSVADIPMNTEAFF
TRBJ2-2 | TRBV7-2 | NA | CASSRGTITGELFF
TRBJ1-6 | TRBV7-9 | NA | CASSQSRGHNSPLHF
TRBJ1-5 | TRBV9 | NA | CASSVAGAVNQPQHF
TRBJ1-6 | TRBV3-1 | NA | CASSQEKRFWAPLHF
TRBJ2-7 | TRBV5-4 | NA | CASSRTGTATAEQYF
TRBJ2-5 | TRBV20-1 | TRBD1 | CSALDREEVWETQYF
TRBJ2-7 | TRBV7-9 | NA | CASSLGPGTNEQYF
TRBJ1-1 | TRBV6-8 | NA | CASSYSGGSLGTASTEAFF
TRBJ1-2 | TRBV7-2 | NA | CASSLPLWVMGNYGYTF
TRBJ1-5 | TRBV6-2/TRBV6-3 | NA | CASSYSWGAGDNQPQHF
TRBJ2-7 | TRBV11-2 | TRBD2 | CASSLDLPEGELAGDPYEQYF
TRBJ2-1 | TRBV4-1 | TRBD1 | CASSQDRSPYNEQFF
TRBJ2-1 | TRBV5-1 | TRBD1 | CASSLEGTGGHEQFF
TRBJ2-7 | TRBV6-2/TRBV6-3 | NA | CASSPGGYYEQYF
TRBJ2-3 | TRBV7-2 | TRBD2 | CASSHSGGRTDTQYF
TRBJ1-2 | TRBV6-6 | NA | CASSYSQLPRGAGYTF
TRBJ2-5 | TRBV28 | NA | CASSLSRHEYQETQYF